This is a list of T cell receptor beta chains from one sample in a study of cytomegalovirus exposure and HLA in healthy donors. Clones were sequenced by immunoSEQ multiplex PCR, and TCRdb holds only the in-frame ones, with some missing. This sample has roughly 150,000 clones, with 85% found just once. Sequenced: PBMCs. These receptors were obtained from a man aged 25 to 40 in good health and CMV-seropositive. CDR3s include the opening cysteine and the closing phenylalanine or tryptophan. A D gene is named only where the DNA matches it firmly. Only some rows state a clone size, as once, few, many or a class for expanded clones.

size	V	J	D	CDR3	DNA
-	TRBV7-2	TRBJ2-7	TRBD2	CASSSTRRLAGDFSYEQYF	TGTGCCAGCAGCTCTACCCGCAGACTAGCGGGGGACTTTTCCTACGAGCAGTACTTC
-	TRBV11-2	TRBJ1-2	-	CASSLETANYGYTF	TGTGCCAGCAGCTTAGAGACAGCTAACTATGGCTACACCTTC
-	TRBV9	TRBJ2-7	-	CASSGGSRDTNEQYF	TGTGCCAGCAGCGGGGGATCTCGGGACACAAACGAGCAGTACTTC
-	TRBV19	TRBJ2-3	TRBD2	CASSIRLAGEITDTQYF	TGTGCCAGTAGTATACGCCTAGCGGGGGAAATCACAGATACGCAGTATTTT
-	TRBV7-2	TRBJ2-3	-	CASSLAAPGLGTDTQYF	TGTGCCAGCAGCTTAGCGGCCCCGGGACTCGGCACAGATACGCAGTATTTT
-	TRBV15	TRBJ1-6	-	CATSSYNSPLHF	TGTGCCACTAGCTCCTATAATTCACCCCTCCACTTT
-	TRBV7-9	TRBJ2-5	TRBD1	CASPEGGSGGETQYF	TGTGCCAGCCCTGAAGGGGGCAGTGGGGGAGAGACCCAGTACTTC
once	TRBV5-4	TRBJ2-1	-	CASSLETAPEQFF	TGTGCCAGCAGCTTGGAGACAGCCCCTGAGCAGTTCTTC
-	TRBV5-1	TRBJ2-1	-	CASSPVRNEQFF	TGCGCCAGCAGCCCGGTGCGGAATGAGCAGTTCTTC
-	TRBV2	TRBJ2-1	TRBD2	CASNSGGPNNEQFF	TGTGCCAGTAATAGCGGGGGCCCCAACAATGAGCAGTTCTTC
-	TRBV6-1	TRBJ2-7	-	CASSEQFYEQYF	TGTGCTAGCAGTGAACAGTTTTACGAGCAGTACTTC
-	TRBV9	TRBJ2-5	TRBD1	CASSVETGRTETQYF	TGTGCCAGCAGCGTAGAGACAGGGAGAACGGAGACCCAGTACTTC
-	TRBV7-9	TRBJ2-5	-	CASSPVGQDQETQYF	TGTGCCAGCAGCCCCGTGGGGCAGGACCAAGAGACCCAGTACTTC
-	TRBV4-3	TRBJ2-2	-	CASSQDGGQGTGELFF	TGCGCCAGCAGCCAAGACGGGGGGCAAGGCACCGGGGAGCTGTTTTTT
few	TRBV7-9	TRBJ1-2	TRBD1	CASSLEGTVNYGYTF	TGTGCCAGCAGTCTCGAGGGGACAGTTAACTATGGCTACACCTTC
-	TRBV4-3	TRBJ1-6	-	CASSQVRVGSPLHF	TGCGCCAGCAGCCAAGTGAGGGTTGGGTCACCCCTCCACTTT
few	TRBV27	TRBJ1-6	-	CASSFQGGSPLHF	TGTGCCAGCAGTTTTCAAGGCGGTTCACCCCTCCACTTT
many	TRBV5-4	TRBJ2-3	TRBD1	CASSLDRGITDTQYF	TGTGCCAGCAGCTTGGACAGGGGGATCACAGATACGCAGTATTTT
once	TRBV4-3	TRBJ1-4	-	CASSQDGDVNEKLFF	TGCGCCAGCAGCCAAGATGGAGACGTTAATGAAAAACTGTTTTTT
-	TRBV6-5	TRBJ2-7	-	CASSFLDGSSYEQYF	TGTGCCAGCAGTTTCTTGGACGGGAGCTCCTACGAGCAGTACTTC
-	TRBV2	TRBJ2-1	-	CASNTFLAHEQFF	TGTGCCAGCAATACTTTCCTAGCACATGAGCAGTTCTTC
-	TRBV5-6	TRBJ1-1	-	CASSLVAGEGTEAFF	TGTGCCAGCAGCTTGGTGGCAGGGGAGGGAACTGAAGCTTTCTTT
-	TRBV5-1	TRBJ1-1	-	CASSPSGASPVRTEAFF	TGCGCCAGCAGTCCATCAGGGGCGTCCCCTGTGCGCACTGAAGCTTTCTTT
once	TRBV9	TRBJ2-5	TRBD2	CASSVGVAGGRETQYF	TGTGCCAGCAGCGTAGGGGTAGCGGGGGGGAGGGAGACCCAGTACTTC
-	TRBV4-3	TRBJ2-1	-	CASSQPGSYNEQFF	TGCGCCAGCAGCCAGCCAGGGTCCTACAATGAGCAGTTCTTC
-	TRBV28	TRBJ1-1	-	CASSPGDGRTEAFF	TGTGCCAGCAGTCCGGGGGACGGGCGTACTGAAGCTTTCTTT
-	TRBV7-8	TRBJ2-1	TRBD1	CASSLAPTGRSYNEQFF	TGTGCCAGCAGCTTAGCCCCGACAGGGAGATCGTACAATGAGCAGTTCTTC
-	TRBV5-6	TRBJ2-7	TRBD2	CASSPLAGNIYEQYF	TGTGCCAGCAGCCCCCTAGCGGGGAATATCTACGAGCAGTACTTC
-	TRBV7-2	TRBJ2-3	-	CASSLGWGESTDTQYF	TGTGCCAGCAGCTTAGGTTGGGGAGAAAGCACAGATACGCAGTATTTT
-	TRBV4-3	TRBJ1-1	-	CASSQTSRGTEAFF	TGCGCCAGCAGCCAGACATCCCGGGGCACTGAAGCTTTCTTT
-	TRBV4-2	TRBJ2-5	TRBD1	CASSQVGDGQAMETQYF	TGTGCCAGCAGCCAGGTCGGGGACGGACAGGCTATGGAGACCCAGTACTTC
-	TRBV7-2	TRBJ2-7	TRBD2	CASSLAAGGGTYEQYF	TGTGCCAGCAGCTTAGCGGCGGGGGGGGGAACCTACGAGCAGTACTTC
-	TRBV7-6	TRBJ2-1	TRBD2	CASSLGGGDNEQFF	TGTGCCAGCAGCTTAGGCGGGGGAGACAATGAGCAGTTCTTC
-	TRBV25-1	TRBJ1-6	-	CASSEYRDNSPLHF	TGTGCCAGCAGTGAATACAGGGATAATTCACCCCTCCACTTT
once	TRBV10-2	TRBJ2-2	-	CASGEGGGMFAGELFF	TGCGCCAGCGGCGAAGGGGGGGGGATGTTTGCCGGGGAGCTGTTTTTT
once	TRBV5-1	TRBJ2-3	-	CASSLGGDQNTQYF	TGCGCCAGCAGCTTGGGGGGCGATCAGAATACGCAGTATTTT
-	TRBV6-5	TRBJ1-4	-	CASSYSAINEKLFF	TGTGCCAGCAGTTACAGCGCTATTAATGAAAAACTGTTTTTT
-	TRBV15	TRBJ2-4	-	CATSRAGTLDKNIQYF	TGTGCCACCAGCAGGGCCGGGACATTGGACAAAAACATTCAGTACTTC
-	TRBV9	TRBJ2-1	TRBD1	CASSWDSSYNEQFF	TGTGCCAGCAGCTGGGACAGCTCCTACAATGAGCAGTTCTTC
-	TRBV13	TRBJ1-1	TRBD1	CASSLGQGTLNTEAFF	TGTGCCAGCAGCTTAGGACAGGGGACTTTGAACACTGAAGCTTTCTTT
-	TRBV27	TRBJ1-2	TRBD1	CASSLSQTTGGAAYGYTF	TGTGCCAGCAGTTTATCACAAACCACAGGGGGCGCAGCTTATGGCTACACCTTC
few	TRBV19	TRBJ2-7	-	CASSIGTEKYF	TGTGCCAGTAGTATAGGGACAGAGAAGTACTTC
once	TRBV30	TRBJ1-1	-	CAWSRKLNTEAFF	TGTGCCTGGAGTCGCAAGCTGAACACTGAAGCTTTCTTT
once	TRBV30	TRBJ1-5	TRBD1	CAWSRQGYEPQHF	TGTGCCTGGAGTCGACAGGGTTATGAGCCCCAGCATTTT
-	TRBV7-6	TRBJ1-2	TRBD1	CASSQGQGAVIYGYTF	TGTGCCAGCAGCCAGGGACAGGGGGCTGTTATCTATGGCTACACCTTC
once	TRBV7-2	TRBJ1-2	TRBD1	CASSLGGRQGNYGYTF	TGTGCCAGCAGCTTAGGGGGCCGACAGGGGAACTATGGCTACACCTTC
-	TRBV7-9	TRBJ2-1	-	CASSLSWSNEQFF	TGTGCCAGCAGCTTATCGTGGAGCAATGAGCAGTTCTTC
-	TRBV7-2	TRBJ2-7	-	CASSLASGRLFYEQYF	TGTGCCAGCAGCTTAGCTTCGGGGAGACTTTTCTACGAGCAGTACTTC
-	TRBV4-2	TRBJ2-3	-	CASSRQLTDTQYF	TGTGCCAGCAGCCGGCAACTAACAGATACGCAGTATTTT
-	TRBV9	TRBJ2-7	TRBD1	CASSVAEYGQGIYEQYF	TGTGCCAGCAGCGTAGCTGAATACGGACAGGGGATATACGAGCAGTACTTC
-	TRBV5-1	TRBJ2-1	TRBD2	CASSLIGGSSYNEQFF	TGCGCCAGCAGCTTGATCGGGGGGAGCTCCTACAATGAGCAGTTCTTC
-	TRBV9	TRBJ2-3	TRBD2	CASSVGTTTDTQYF	TGTGCCAGCAGCGTGGGGACTACCACAGATACGCAGTATTTT
-	TRBV5-1	TRBJ1-1	-	CASSLVAGLITEAFF	TGCGCCAGCAGCTTGGTAGCAGGGCTTATCACTGAAGCTTTCTTT
once	TRBV6-5	TRBJ2-7	-	CASSSTYEQYF	TGTGCCAGCAGTTCCACCTACGAGCAGTACTTC
-	TRBV19	TRBJ1-5	-	CASSEQGTNQPQHF	TGTGCCAGTAGTGAACAGGGAACTAATCAGCCCCAGCATTTT
-	TRBV4-3	TRBJ1-5	-	CASSQDPSTVGPQHF	TGCGCCAGCAGCCAAGATCCCTCGACAGTGGGGCCCCAGCATTTT
-	TRBV25-1	TRBJ2-3	-	CASRRHKTTDTQYF	TGTGCCAGCAGAAGACACAAGACCACAGATACGCAGTATTTT